The source of this TCR beta chain is a study of cytomegalovirus exposure and HLA in healthy donors. Study-level points and caveats: CMV serostatus stood as the only immune exposure information on hand. Several of the most significant clusters appeared, in a later analysis, to be linked to common viral pathogens.

The germline gives CDR1 SGHDT, CDR2 YYEEEE. The CDR3 covers 16 residues. V lost 0 bases to trimming and J lost 7 bases, with 19 bases between them. Regarding this clone: The antigen remains undetermined.

With 60 Vbeta and 13 Jbeta primers, the PCR was carried out. Produced via immunoSEQ multiplex PCR; TCRdb's table is partial and in-frame only. This table holds roughly 89,000 clones, about 66% found once. This receptor was obtained from a woman in her forties or fifties in good health and CMV-seropositive. Source material: PBMCs. This chain connects TRBV5-6 to TRBJ1-2, with no clear D. The CDR3 bases are TGTGCCAGCAGCTTGGCCGAGCGGCGGATCCCTTCTGGCTACACCTTC. This translates into CASSLAERRIPSGYTF.